Following are 16 T cell receptor beta chains from one sample sequenced in a study of metastatic and nonmetastatic thyroid tumors (dated by TCRdb to about 2020). Preparation of the library involved PCR. The sample was run on an Illumina HiSeq 4000. TCRdb cleaned the public reads at Q25 with fastp, built clones with MiXCR and kept in-frame beta chains. The sample table records about 33,000 clones; more than 15% of these occur just once. About 4.4% of the sample lies in the top ten. None of the patients had been given any treatment before thyroid surgery. What was sequenced was blood. All receptors come from a female donor with papillary thyroid cancer or a benign thyroid nodule (not recorded which). Some clones in this sample may be carry-over from other donors' samples.

This clone was found many times. The rearrangement joins TRBV5-1 to TRBJ2-3; the D gene is possibly TRBD2 (5 bases). The CDR3 spans 15 residues. Trimming took off 7 bases at V and 2 bases at J, with 17 bases between the two ends. CDR1 is SGHRS, CDR2 YFSETQ, per germline. The chain's CDR3 is CASRRAPDFTDTQYF. The CDR3 coding sequence is TGCGCCAGCCGACGGGCGCCGGACTTCACAGATACGCAGTATTTT.

This clone was seen ten or more times. This chain connects TRBV5-1 to TRBJ1-6; 7 bases match TRBD1. The germline V gene encodes CDR1 SGHRS and CDR2 YFSETQ. The CDR3 contains 15 residues. V dropped 1 base and J dropped 4; count of bases not matched to a gene: 2. The CDR3: CASSLSGQYNSPLHF. Here the CDR3 DNA reads TGCGCCAGCAGCTTGTCGGGACAGTATAATTCACCCCTCCACTTT.

At least ten counts were recorded for this clone. J is TRBJ1-5 and V is TRBV12-5; D call uncertain. V was clipped by 1 base and J by 5 bases, with 3 bases between them. Germline loops: CDR1 LGHNT, CDR2 FRNRAP. The CDR3 runs to 12 residues. CDR3 coding DNA: TGTGCTAGTGGTTTGGATCATCAGCCCCAGCATTTT. Amino acids: CASGLDHQPQHF. Drawing the rest from reference TRBV12-5 and TRBJ1-5, the complete variable domain is DARVTQTPRHKVTEMGQEVTMRCQPILGHNTVFWYRQTMMQGLELLAYFRNRAPLDDSGMPKDRFSAEMPDATLATLKIQPSEPRDSAVYFCASGLDHQPQHFGDGTRLSIL.

The sample holds one count of this clone. The junction departs from germline at one end; a sequencing error may be responsible. The chain uses TRBV20-1 and TRBJ1-5; D gene unclear. This CDR3 has 15 amino acids. Looked up from germline, CDR1 is DFQATT and CDR2 is SNEGSKA (reference sequence). The CDR3 region has the DNA TGCAGTGCTAGAGCGGAGTGGGCAGGCAATCAGCCTCAGCATTTT. Encoded protein: CSARAEWAGNQPQHF.

V and J are TRBV27 and TRBJ2-7; weak D call: TRBD2 (6 bases). Trimming cost V 6 bases and J 7 bases, with 25 bases left between them. The V gene's germline CDR1 is MNHEY and CDR2 SMNVEV (reference sequence). There are 16 residues in the CDR3. The DNA for the CDR3 is TGTGCCAGCAGCCCGCGTTGGGACTCTTTCCTTAGAGAGCAGTACTTC. Protein sequence: CASSPRWDSFLREQYF.

This clone was observed many times. The J gene is TRBJ2-7, the V gene TRBV6-2 or TRBV6-3; 9 bases match TRBD1. This CDR3 region has 19 residues. J lost 5 bases, V lost 0 bases, and 17 bases had no gene match. CDR1 is MNHEY and CDR2 is SVGEGT in the germline V gene. In nucleotides, the CDR3 is TGTGCCAGCAGTTACTCGATTTCCGGGACAGGGTTGTCTTTTGACGAGCAGTACTTC. This sequence encodes CASSYSISGTGLSFDEQYF.

The table lists this clone with many counts. The V call is TRBV20-1, the J call TRBJ2-2, with D unresolved. CDR3 length equals 13 residues. The germline CDR1 and CDR2 sequences are DFQATT and SNEGSKA (reference sequence). V was cut by 5 bases and J by 4 bases, with 11 bases left in between. The CDR3 DNA reads as TGCAGTGCTTCTCAAACGGGCACCGGGGAGCTGTTTTTT. Amino acid sequence: CSASQTGTGELFF.

This clone was detected many times. This chain connects TRBV10-1 to TRBJ2-1; D call uncertain. This CDR3 spans 16 amino acids. Trimming took off 2 bases at V and 4 bases at J, with 15 bases between the two ends. Germline V CDR1 and CDR2: WNHNN, SYGVQD (reference sequence). This chain's CDR3 is CASSERGDSKYNEQFF. The CDR3 nucleotides read TGCGCCAGCAGTGAGCGTGGAGACTCAAAATACAATGAGCAGTTCTTC.

This clone was recorded many times. The CDR3 here is CASSATGINQPQHF. For the CDR3, the DNA is TGTGCCAGCAGCGCCACAGGGATCAATCAGCCCCAGCATTTT. The rearrangement uses TRBV5-6 and TRBJ1-5; TRBD1 might be the D (6 bases). The CDR3 is 14 amino acids. The germline V gene encodes CDR1 SGHDT and CDR2 YYEEEE. V was pared by 4 bases and J by 3 bases, with 11 bases between.

This clone was observed once. The chain uses TRBV7-3 and TRBJ2-2; 8 bases map to TRBD1. CDR1 and CDR2 (germline): SGHTA, FQGTGA. The CDR3 covers 15 residues. V was pared by 6 bases and J by 6 bases, with 9 bases of the junction left unmatched. The CDR3 DNA follows: TGTGCCAGCAGAGCCGACAGGGGATTGTCCGGGGAGCTGTTTTTT. Amino acid sequence: CASRADRGLSGELFF.

The chain combines TRBV24-1 with TRBJ2-2, with TRBD2 matching over 15 bases. The germline gives CDR1 KGHDR, CDR2 SFDVKD. The CDR3 sequence is 18 residues long. J was trimmed by 9 bases and V by 5 bases; bases with no gene match: 12. CDR3: CATSVSPGLAGGAWELFF. The CDR3 DNA is TGTGCCACCAGTGTCAGTCCGGGACTAGCGGGAGGAGCCTGGGAGCTGTTTTTT.

This rearrangement joins TRBV7-6 to TRBJ1-1; D unclear. CDR1 and CDR2 (germline): SGHVS, FNYEAQ. With 2 bases removed from V and 0 bases from J, the gap between germline ends came to 13 bases. This CDR3 is 16 amino acids long. DNA of the CDR3: TGTGCCAGCAGCTTACAATCGTTGCTGCTGAACACTGAAGCTTTCTTT. Its protein product is CASSLQSLLLNTEAFF. The complete variable domain, with remaining parts taken from reference TRBV7-6 and TRBJ1-1, reads GAGVSQSPRYKVTKRGQDVALRCDPISGHVSLYWYRQALGQGPEFLTYFNYEAQQDKSGLPNDRFSAERPEGSISTLTIQRTEQRDSAMYRCASSLQSLLLNTEAFFGQGTRLTVV.

This clone was picked up many times. The genes are TRBV10-1 and TRBJ1-1, with D maybe TRBD1 (6 bases). The CDR3 totals 14 residues. V shed 0 bases and J shed 3 bases, with 8 bases lying between them. CDR1 is WNHNN, CDR2 SYGVQD, per germline (reference sequence). The CDR3 spells CASSESNRDTEAFF. The CDR3 DNA sequence: TGCGCCAGCAGTGAGTCGAACAGGGACACTGAAGCTTTCTTT.

The table lists this clone with many counts. The chain combines TRBV11-2 with TRBJ2-7; D possibly corresponds to TRBD2 (5 bases). V was clipped by 3 bases and J by 1 base, with 10 bases between them. Germline V gene lookup returns CDR1 SGHAT and CDR2 FQNNGV. The CDR3 length is 14 residues. The CDR3 DNA follows: TGTGCCAGCAGCTTCGGGAAGGGTTCCTACGAGCAGTACTTC. This sequence encodes CASSFGKGSYEQYF.

This clone was detected a few times. The chain uses TRBV6-1 and TRBJ1-2; D is uncertain. Germline V gene lookup returns CDR1 MNHNS and CDR2 SASEGT. V lost 7 bases and J lost 7, with 19 bases in between. This CDR3 region has 14 residues. The CDR3 DNA reads TGTGCCAGCATCACTTCCACTTTGGCAGGTGGCTACACCTTC. This translates into CASITSTLAGGYTF.

In its sample, this clone is medium-sized (0.01 to 0.1%). This rearrangement joins TRBV6-5 to TRBJ1-2; D unclear. The V end was cut by 0 bases, the J end by 4 bases, with 9 bases between. Germline lookup yields CDR1 MNHEY and CDR2 SVGAGI. CDR3 size: 14 residues. CDR3 in amino acids: CASSYSTQSYGYTF. In DNA form, the CDR3 reads TGTGCCAGCAGTTACTCGACCCAGAGCTATGGCTACACCTTC.